The clone carrying this T cell receptor (beta chain) has ten or more counts. These data come from a study of blood T cell repertoires in COVID-19. About the research overall: T cells, B-cell-depleted T cells, or PBMCs supplied cDNA or gDNA.

As processed by the authors: Quantification of nucleated cells was approximated via reference gene primer amplification. Data came from immunoSEQ multiplex PCR; TCRdb stores just in-frame clones and leaves some out. V and J calls plus clone size are reproduced from that table; the DNA served to infer D and trimming. The sample shows 150,000 to 200,000 clones, 88% of them seen only once. J gave up 6 bases and V 4 bases, and 16 bases lay outside the gene matches. Germline CDR1 SGHAT, CDR2 FQNNGV. CDR3 length: 17 residues. This clonotype was sampled from a woman aged 45-65 years who had recovered from COVID-19. The specimen was PBMCs or T cells enriched from blood (not recorded which). This rearrangement joins TRBV11-2 to TRBJ1-2, with TRBD1 identical over 8 bases. The CDR3 nucleotides read TGTGCCAGCAGCTCCGGGGGACGTCAGGGGGCTAAGGATGGCTACACCTTC. Translated: CASSSGGRQGAKDGYTF.